A single sample gave rise to the 25 T cell receptor beta chains below, sequenced in a study of OX40 agonist ivuxolimab in advanced cancers. TCRdb keeps only in-frame clones here, not all; method: immunoSEQ multiplex PCR. This table has 100,000 or so clones, roughly 95% appearing once. The specimen comprised CD4+ or CD8+ T cells sorted from blood, sampled in a trial of the OX40 agonist ivuxolimab. The receptors derive from an adult with an advanced solid tumor such as melanoma, head and neck, liver or kidney cancer.

The gene calls are TRBV27 and TRBJ1-5; 7 bases are shared with TRBD1. Unmatched junction bases numbered 8, after V lost 8 bases and J lost 7 bases. Germline V gene lookup returns CDR1 MNHEY and CDR2 SMNVEV (reference sequence). The CDR3 spans 13 residues. This CDR3 reads CASAGQRGQPQHF. The CDR3 bases are TGTGCCAGCGCGGGACAGAGGGGCCAGCCCCAGCATTTT.

As DNA, the CDR3 is TGTGCCAGCAGACCCGGACTAAGTACCGGGGAGCTGTTTTTT. Its translation: CASRPGLSTGELFF. This chain uses TRBV7-9 with TRBJ2-2, with D possibly matching TRBD2 (6 bases). V dropped 6 bases and J dropped 5 bases, with 13 bases sitting between them. The CDR3 consists of 14 residues. In germline, CDR1 is SEHNR, CDR2 FQNEAQ (reference sequence).

The chain is built from TRBV9 and TRBJ2-1, with a tentative D call TRBD2 (5 bases). V was clipped by 3 bases and J by 0 bases, with 10 bases between them. CDR1 and CDR2 from the germline V gene are SGDLS and YYNGEE. The CDR3 runs 15 residues. The CDR3 nucleotides are TGTGCCAGCAGCGAAAGCGGAAGCTCCTACAATGAGCAGTTCTTC. Amino acids: CASSESGSSYNEQFF.

The rearrangement links TRBV4-3 to TRBJ2-7, with 10 bases identical to TRBD1. The length of the CDR3 is 16 residues. Germline V lookup: CDR1 LGHNA, CDR2 YSLEER. The trim removed 4 bases at V and 5 bases at J, leaving 11 bases unmatched. The CDR3 nucleotides are TGCGCCAGCAGCCCATGGCCGGGACAGGGGTTCAACGAGCAGTACTTC. As protein: CASSPWPGQGFNEQYF.

The rearrangement joins TRBV20-1 to TRBJ2-1, with D uncertain. Germline CDR1 reads DFQATT; CDR2 reads SNEGSKA (reference sequence). The CDR3 runs to 11 residues. The germline V and J ends were trimmed by 3 bases and 5 bases, with 5 bases remaining between them. The CDR3 DNA sequence: TGCAGTGCTAGGACTGACAATGAGCAGTTCTTC. Amino acids: CSARTDNEQFF.

The rearrangement links TRBV4-3 to TRBJ2-7; 7 bases are shared with TRBD2. The CDR3 covers 16 residues. CDR1 and CDR2 from the germline V gene are LGHNA and YSLEER. The ends lost 4 bases at V and 2 bases at J; junction bases unmatched: 11. The CDR3 loop is CASSPLGLAGTYEQYF. CDR3 nucleotides: TGCGCCAGCAGCCCCTTGGGGTTAGCGGGCACCTACGAGCAGTACTTC.

The chain recombines TRBV28 with TRBJ2-5; tentative D call: TRBD2 (6 bases). With the DNA end fitting TRBJ2-7 better, the J assignment may be wrong. Germline values: CDR1 MDHEN, CDR2 SYDVKM. CDR3 length: 14 amino acids. The CDR3 is CASTTTRSSYEQYF. The CDR3 coding sequence is TGTGCCAGCACGACGACTAGGAGCTCCTACGAGCAGTACTTC.

V and J are TRBV19 and TRBJ1-1, with TRBD1 identical over 7 bases. The germline V gene encodes CDR1 LNHDA and CDR2 SQIVND (reference sequence). With 2 bases clipped from V and 3 bases from J, the junction kept 9 bases outside the gene matches. This CDR3 contains 16 residues. CDR3: CASSITGELRYTEAFF. The CDR3 DNA reads TGTGCCAGTAGTATAACAGGGGAGTTAAGATACACTGAAGCTTTCTTT. Full variable domain (remainder filled in from reference TRBV19 and TRBJ1-1): DGGITQSPKYLFRKEGQNVTLSCEQNLNHDAMYWYRQDPGQGLRLIYYSQIVNDFQKGDIAEGYSVSREKKESFPLTVTSAQKNPTAFYLCASSITGELRYTEAFFGQGTRLTVV.

The chain employs TRBV18 and TRBJ2-2; 13 positions match TRBD2. The V gene end was trimmed by 2 bases and the J gene end by 0 bases; junction bases not matched to a gene: 6. Germline CDR1 and CDR2: KGHSH and LQKENI. The CDR3 has 19 amino acids. The CDR3 region has the DNA TGTGCCAGCTCACCAGGAGGACTAGCGGGAGAGGCGAACACCGGGGAGCTGTTTTTT. This encodes CASSPGGLAGEANTGELFF.

This sequence joins TRBV6-5 and TRBJ1-1; unclear D gene. The CDR3 spans 16 residues. Deletions cut 2 bases from V and 1 base from J, with 14 bases between. CDR1 MNHEY and CDR2 SVGAGI come from the germline V gene. CDR3 in amino acids: CASSYPVDGENTEAFF. Written as DNA, the CDR3 is TGTGCCAGCAGTTACCCCGTCGACGGGGAGAACACTGAAGCTTTCTTT.

V is TRBV13 and J is TRBJ2-4; maybe TRBD2 (5 bases). The CDR3 loop spans 14 amino acids. The ends were cut back, 0 bases at V and 8 bases at J, with 11 bases in the middle. The V gene's germline CDR1 is PRHDT and CDR2 FYEKMQ (reference sequence). CDR3 sequence: CASSLGPLEDIQYF. The CDR3 DNA reads TGTGCCAGCAGCTTAGGGCCCCTGGAGGACATTCAGTACTTC.

This sequence joins TRBV2 and TRBJ2-1, with 14 bases lining up with TRBD2. The CDR3 runs to 15 residues. Losses at the gene ends were 6 bases for V and 6 bases for J; bases not matched to a gene: 4. Germline CDR1 SNHLY, CDR2 FYNNEI. CDR3 loop: CASSGTSGRGNEQFF. The CDR3 bases are TGTGCCAGCAGCGGGACTAGCGGGAGAGGCAATGAGCAGTTCTTC.

J is TRBJ2-5 and V is TRBV11-3; no clear D. Germline CDR1 and CDR2: SGHNT and YENEEA. The CDR3 totals 14 residues. V shed 2 bases and J shed 0 bases, with 7 bases lying between them. CDR3 residues: CASSLLGHQETQYF. In DNA, the CDR3 is TGTGCCAGCAGCTTATTAGGCCACCAAGAGACCCAGTACTTC. Full variable domain (rest looked up from reference TRBV11-3 and TRBJ2-5): EAGVVQSPRYKIIEKKQPVAFWCNPISGHNTLYWYLQNLGQGPELLIRYENEEAVDDSQLPKDRFSAERLKGVDSTLKIQPAELGDSAVYLCASSLLGHQETQYFGPGTRLLVL.

The J gene is TRBJ2-5, the V gene TRBV7-3; 12 positions agree with TRBD2. The ends lost 4 bases at V and 5 bases at J; junction bases unmatched: 5. CDR1 is SGHTA, CDR2 FQGTGA, per germline. The CDR3 covers 15 residues. This chain's CDR3 is CASSSRGLAGETQYF. The DNA of the CDR3 is TGTGCCAGCAGCTCCCGGGGACTAGCGGGTGAGACCCAGTACTTC.

The genes are TRBV19 and TRBJ2-6; TRBD1 or TRBD2 may be the D gene (6 bases each). The germline V gene has CDR1 LNHDA and CDR2 SQIVND (reference sequence). V lost 1 base and J 4 bases, leaving 14 bases between the germline ends. CDR3 size: 17 residues. The CDR3 loop is CASSIVPGDSGANVLTF. In DNA, the CDR3 is TGTGCCAGTAGTATAGTGCCAGGGGACTCCGGGGCCAACGTCCTGACTTTC.

The CDR3 sequence is CASSIDLGDRKNNEQFF. As DNA, the CDR3 is TGTGCCAGTAGTATAGATCTGGGGGACAGAAAAAACAATGAGCAGTTCTTC. The gene calls are TRBV19 and TRBJ2-1; TRBD1 matches at 7 bases. CDR3 size: 17 residues. J gave up 5 bases and V 0 bases, and 10 bases lay outside the gene matches. The germline gives CDR1 LNHDA, CDR2 SQIVND (reference sequence). The variable domain in full, completed from reference TRBV19 and TRBJ2-1, reads DGGITQSPKYLFRKEGQNVTLSCEQNLNHDAMYWYRQDPGQGLRLIYYSQIVNDFQKGDIAEGYSVSREKKESFPLTVTSAQKNPTAFYLCASSIDLGDRKNNEQFFGPGTRLTVL.

This clone was observed once. J is TRBJ2-2 and V is TRBV28, with TRBD2 matching over 11 bases. There are 18 residues in the CDR3. CDR1 is MDHEN, CDR2 SYDVKM, per germline. Losses at the gene ends were 3 bases for V and 3 bases for J; bases not matched to a gene: 9. The chain's CDR3 is CASSFDTSGSWYTGELFF. The CDR3 DNA follows: TGTGCCAGCAGTTTCGACACTAGCGGGAGCTGGTACACCGGGGAGCTGTTTTTT. Complete variable domain (other parts from reference TRBV28 and TRBJ2-2): DVKVTQSSRYLVKRTGEKVFLECVQDMDHENMFWYRQDPGLGLRLIYFSYDVKMKEKGDIPEGYSVSREKKERFSLILESASTNQTSMYLCASSFDTSGSWYTGELFFGEGSRLTVL.

V is TRBV7-7 and J is TRBJ2-7, with D uncertain. This CDR3 has 13 residues. The germline V and J ends were trimmed by 1 base and 6 bases, with 10 bases remaining between them. CDR1 is SSHAT, CDR2 FNYEAQ, per germline (reference sequence). The CDR3 region is CASSLGPAREQYF. The CDR3 DNA sequence: TGTGCCAGCAGCTTAGGGCCTGCCCGCGAGCAGTACTTC.

V and J are TRBV27 and TRBJ1-1; 7 bases agree with TRBD1. With 7 bases clipped from V and 6 bases from J, the junction kept 14 bases outside the gene matches. The germline V gene encodes CDR1 MNHEY and CDR2 SMNVEV (reference sequence). The CDR3 is 15 amino acids. CDR3 coding DNA: TGTGCCAGCAACCCAGGGGGGCCTTTGGGCTCTGAAGCTTTCTTT. Translated: CASNPGGPLGSEAFF.

This chain connects TRBV5-8 to TRBJ2-5; tentatively, D is TRBD1 or TRBD2 (5 bases each). V dropped 3 bases and J dropped 3 bases, with 12 bases sitting between them. CDR1 is SGHTS and CDR2 is YDEGEE in the germline V gene. CDR3 length: 14 residues. The CDR3 loop reads CASSSLRGEETQYF. CDR3 DNA sequence: TGTGCCAGCAGCTCTTTGAGGGGCGAAGAGACCCAGTACTTC.

The rearrangement uses TRBV4-1 and TRBJ2-3; 9 bases are a match to TRBD2. CDR1 MGHRA and CDR2 YSYEKL come from the germline V gene. The CDR3 length is 15 residues. Germline trimming cut 2 bases from V and 2 bases from J; bases unmatched to any gene: 2. The CDR3 spells CASSQPGLATDTQYF. CDR3 nucleotide sequence: TGCGCCAGCAGCCAACCGGGACTAGCCACAGATACGCAGTATTTT.

The chain couples TRBV27 to TRBJ1-1; TRBD1 agrees at 7 bases. Germline trimming cut 6 bases from V and 5 bases from J; bases unmatched to any gene: 6. The CDR3 runs to 13 residues. Germline assignment: CDR1 MNHEY and CDR2 SMNVEV (reference sequence). CDR3 DNA sequence: TGTGCCAGCAGCGGACAGGTGTCGACTGAAGCTTTCTTT. Translating gives CASSGQVSTEAFF.

The CDR3 sequence: CASSLLAGGIYNEQFF. The CDR3 nucleotides read TGTGCCAGCAGCTTATTAGCGGGGGGGATATACAATGAGCAGTTCTTC. The chain is built from TRBV7-3 and TRBJ2-1, with 11 bases aligning to TRBD2. CDR3 length equals 16 residues. The trim removed 2 bases at V and 4 bases at J, leaving 4 bases unmatched. Germline CDR1 and CDR2: SGHTA and FQGTGA.

In this sample, this clone turned up once. This rearrangement joins TRBV11-3 to TRBJ2-7; D not resolved. The germline gives CDR1 SGHNT, CDR2 YENEEA. Trimming pared 0 bases from V and 4 bases from J, leaving 10 bases between. The CDR3 sequence is 14 residues long. The CDR3 protein is CASSLEGRPYEQYF. The CDR3 coding sequence is TGTGCCAGCAGCTTAGAAGGCAGACCTTACGAGCAGTACTTC.

This clone was counted a single time. This chain links TRBV9 with TRBJ2-7, with D possibly matching TRBD1 (5 bases). Germline V lookup: CDR1 SGDLS, CDR2 YYNGEE. Trimming took 0 bases from V and 3 from J, leaving 10 bases between them. This CDR3 has 14 residues. CDR3 loop: CASSVAGASYEQYF. The DNA of the CDR3 is TGTGCCAGCAGCGTAGCTGGGGCTAGCTACGAGCAGTACTTC.